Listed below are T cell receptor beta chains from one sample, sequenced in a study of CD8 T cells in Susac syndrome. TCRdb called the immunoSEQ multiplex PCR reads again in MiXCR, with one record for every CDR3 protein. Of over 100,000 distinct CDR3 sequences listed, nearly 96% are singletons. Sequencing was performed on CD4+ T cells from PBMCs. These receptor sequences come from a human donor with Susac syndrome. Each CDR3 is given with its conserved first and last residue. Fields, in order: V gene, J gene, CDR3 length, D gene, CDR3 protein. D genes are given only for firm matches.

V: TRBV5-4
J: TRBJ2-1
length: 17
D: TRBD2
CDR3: CASSPGGTSGRANEQFF

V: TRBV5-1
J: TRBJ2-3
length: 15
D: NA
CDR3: CASSLRGFLTDTQYF

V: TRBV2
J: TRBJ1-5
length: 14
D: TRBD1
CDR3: CASNGQGSNQPQHF

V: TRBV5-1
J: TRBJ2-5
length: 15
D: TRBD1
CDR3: CASSLGDREQETQYF

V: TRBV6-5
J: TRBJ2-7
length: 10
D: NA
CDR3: CASGDYEQYF

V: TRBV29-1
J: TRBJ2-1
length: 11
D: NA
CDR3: CSVYKDNEQFF

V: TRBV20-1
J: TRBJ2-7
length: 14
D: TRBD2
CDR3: CSARVSGSRFEQYF

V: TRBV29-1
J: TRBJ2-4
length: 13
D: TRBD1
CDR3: CSVDTQGGNIQYF

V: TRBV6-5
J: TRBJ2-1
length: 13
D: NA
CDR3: CASRRDGNNEQFF

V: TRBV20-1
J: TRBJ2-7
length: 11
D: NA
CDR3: CSANLAREQYF

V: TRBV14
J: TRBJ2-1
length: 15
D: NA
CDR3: CASSQVIVSSGEQFF

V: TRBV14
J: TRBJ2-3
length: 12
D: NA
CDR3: CASSQGFDTQYF

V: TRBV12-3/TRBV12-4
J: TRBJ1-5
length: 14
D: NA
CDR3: CASTYDRFGQPQHF

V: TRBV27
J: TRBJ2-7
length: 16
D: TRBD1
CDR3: CASSSRRDRGSNEQYF

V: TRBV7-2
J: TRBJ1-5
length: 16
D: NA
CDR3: CASSLKGTLNSEPQHF

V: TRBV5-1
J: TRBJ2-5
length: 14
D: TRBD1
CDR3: CASSQGAKRETQYF

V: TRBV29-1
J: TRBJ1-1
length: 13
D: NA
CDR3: CSVEGQSNTEAFF

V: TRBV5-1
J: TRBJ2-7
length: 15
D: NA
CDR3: CASSLDRADSYEQYF

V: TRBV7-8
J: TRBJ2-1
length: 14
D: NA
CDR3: CASSLQKNYNEQFF

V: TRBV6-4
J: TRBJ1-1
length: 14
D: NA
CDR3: CASRAAGGHTEAFF

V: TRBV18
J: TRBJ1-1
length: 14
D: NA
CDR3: CASSPDRFNTEAFF

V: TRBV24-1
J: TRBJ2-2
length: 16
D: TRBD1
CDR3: CATSESGQGKAGELFF

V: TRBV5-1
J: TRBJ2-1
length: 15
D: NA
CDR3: CASSVTGEGSNEQFF

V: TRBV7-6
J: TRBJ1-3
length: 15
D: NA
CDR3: CASSPGQSSGNTIYF

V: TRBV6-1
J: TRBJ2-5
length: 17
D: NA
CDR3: CASSEAAYSHPVETQYF

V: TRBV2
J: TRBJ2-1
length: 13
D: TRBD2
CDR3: CAGGVSGKDEQFF

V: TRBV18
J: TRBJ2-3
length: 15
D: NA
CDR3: CASSPTKGKSDTQYF

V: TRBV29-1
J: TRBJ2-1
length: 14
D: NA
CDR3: CSVEMVGGPDEQFF

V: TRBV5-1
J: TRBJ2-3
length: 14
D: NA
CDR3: CASSLDWDTDTQYF

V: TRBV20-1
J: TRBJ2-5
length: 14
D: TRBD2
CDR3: CSASATSGEETQYF

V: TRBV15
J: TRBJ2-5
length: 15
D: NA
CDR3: CATSRDPHTQETQYF

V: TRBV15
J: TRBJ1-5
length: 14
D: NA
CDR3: CATSSQGSNQPQHF

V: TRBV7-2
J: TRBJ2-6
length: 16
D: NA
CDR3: CASSRFGSSGANVLTF

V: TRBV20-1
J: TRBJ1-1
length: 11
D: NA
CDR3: CSAREQGPAFF

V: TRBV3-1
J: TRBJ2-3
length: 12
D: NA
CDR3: CASSGTSYTQYF

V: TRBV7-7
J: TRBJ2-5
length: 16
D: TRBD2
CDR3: CASSSTGLAGAETQYF

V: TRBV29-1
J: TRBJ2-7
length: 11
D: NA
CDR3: CSVKTPDEQYF

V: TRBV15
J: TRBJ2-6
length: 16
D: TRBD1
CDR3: CATSRGQLSGANVLTF

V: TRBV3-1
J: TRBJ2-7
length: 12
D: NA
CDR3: CASSHAGAEQYF

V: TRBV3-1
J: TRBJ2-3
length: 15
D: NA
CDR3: CASSPKADSTDTQYF

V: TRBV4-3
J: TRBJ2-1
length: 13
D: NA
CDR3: CASSQDSYNEQFF

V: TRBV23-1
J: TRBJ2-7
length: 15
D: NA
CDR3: CASSQRGLGTGEQYF

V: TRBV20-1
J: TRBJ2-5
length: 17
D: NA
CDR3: CSATAPRAGAQGETQYF

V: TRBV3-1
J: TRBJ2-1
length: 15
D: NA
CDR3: CASSPMGVSGNEQFF

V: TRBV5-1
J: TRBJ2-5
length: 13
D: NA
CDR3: CASSLGPGETQYF

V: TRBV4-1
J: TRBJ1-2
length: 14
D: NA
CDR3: CASSQEGLGRGYTF

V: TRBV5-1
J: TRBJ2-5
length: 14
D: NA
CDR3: CASSWGPTQETQYF

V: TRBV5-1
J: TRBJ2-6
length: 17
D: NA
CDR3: CASSLLTGDSGANVLTF

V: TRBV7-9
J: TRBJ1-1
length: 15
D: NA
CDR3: CASSLTEAMNTEAFF

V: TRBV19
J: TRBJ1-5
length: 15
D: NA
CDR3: CASSMTGVNNQPQHF

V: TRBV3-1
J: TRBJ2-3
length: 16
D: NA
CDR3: CASSSLPGARTDTQYF